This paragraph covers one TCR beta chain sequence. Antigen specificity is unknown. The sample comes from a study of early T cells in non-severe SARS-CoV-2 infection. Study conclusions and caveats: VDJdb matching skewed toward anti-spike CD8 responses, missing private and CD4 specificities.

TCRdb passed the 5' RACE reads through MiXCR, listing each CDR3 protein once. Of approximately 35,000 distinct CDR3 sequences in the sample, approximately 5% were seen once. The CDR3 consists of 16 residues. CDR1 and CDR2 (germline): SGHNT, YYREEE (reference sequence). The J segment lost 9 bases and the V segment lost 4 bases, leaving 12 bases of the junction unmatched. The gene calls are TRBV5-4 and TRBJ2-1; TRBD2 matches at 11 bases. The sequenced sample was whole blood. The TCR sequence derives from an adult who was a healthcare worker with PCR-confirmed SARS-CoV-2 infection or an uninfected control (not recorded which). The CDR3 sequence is CASSVVAGGREGEQFF. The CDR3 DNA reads TGTGCCAGCAGCGTCGTAGCGGGAGGGCGGGAAGGTGAGCAGTTCTTC.